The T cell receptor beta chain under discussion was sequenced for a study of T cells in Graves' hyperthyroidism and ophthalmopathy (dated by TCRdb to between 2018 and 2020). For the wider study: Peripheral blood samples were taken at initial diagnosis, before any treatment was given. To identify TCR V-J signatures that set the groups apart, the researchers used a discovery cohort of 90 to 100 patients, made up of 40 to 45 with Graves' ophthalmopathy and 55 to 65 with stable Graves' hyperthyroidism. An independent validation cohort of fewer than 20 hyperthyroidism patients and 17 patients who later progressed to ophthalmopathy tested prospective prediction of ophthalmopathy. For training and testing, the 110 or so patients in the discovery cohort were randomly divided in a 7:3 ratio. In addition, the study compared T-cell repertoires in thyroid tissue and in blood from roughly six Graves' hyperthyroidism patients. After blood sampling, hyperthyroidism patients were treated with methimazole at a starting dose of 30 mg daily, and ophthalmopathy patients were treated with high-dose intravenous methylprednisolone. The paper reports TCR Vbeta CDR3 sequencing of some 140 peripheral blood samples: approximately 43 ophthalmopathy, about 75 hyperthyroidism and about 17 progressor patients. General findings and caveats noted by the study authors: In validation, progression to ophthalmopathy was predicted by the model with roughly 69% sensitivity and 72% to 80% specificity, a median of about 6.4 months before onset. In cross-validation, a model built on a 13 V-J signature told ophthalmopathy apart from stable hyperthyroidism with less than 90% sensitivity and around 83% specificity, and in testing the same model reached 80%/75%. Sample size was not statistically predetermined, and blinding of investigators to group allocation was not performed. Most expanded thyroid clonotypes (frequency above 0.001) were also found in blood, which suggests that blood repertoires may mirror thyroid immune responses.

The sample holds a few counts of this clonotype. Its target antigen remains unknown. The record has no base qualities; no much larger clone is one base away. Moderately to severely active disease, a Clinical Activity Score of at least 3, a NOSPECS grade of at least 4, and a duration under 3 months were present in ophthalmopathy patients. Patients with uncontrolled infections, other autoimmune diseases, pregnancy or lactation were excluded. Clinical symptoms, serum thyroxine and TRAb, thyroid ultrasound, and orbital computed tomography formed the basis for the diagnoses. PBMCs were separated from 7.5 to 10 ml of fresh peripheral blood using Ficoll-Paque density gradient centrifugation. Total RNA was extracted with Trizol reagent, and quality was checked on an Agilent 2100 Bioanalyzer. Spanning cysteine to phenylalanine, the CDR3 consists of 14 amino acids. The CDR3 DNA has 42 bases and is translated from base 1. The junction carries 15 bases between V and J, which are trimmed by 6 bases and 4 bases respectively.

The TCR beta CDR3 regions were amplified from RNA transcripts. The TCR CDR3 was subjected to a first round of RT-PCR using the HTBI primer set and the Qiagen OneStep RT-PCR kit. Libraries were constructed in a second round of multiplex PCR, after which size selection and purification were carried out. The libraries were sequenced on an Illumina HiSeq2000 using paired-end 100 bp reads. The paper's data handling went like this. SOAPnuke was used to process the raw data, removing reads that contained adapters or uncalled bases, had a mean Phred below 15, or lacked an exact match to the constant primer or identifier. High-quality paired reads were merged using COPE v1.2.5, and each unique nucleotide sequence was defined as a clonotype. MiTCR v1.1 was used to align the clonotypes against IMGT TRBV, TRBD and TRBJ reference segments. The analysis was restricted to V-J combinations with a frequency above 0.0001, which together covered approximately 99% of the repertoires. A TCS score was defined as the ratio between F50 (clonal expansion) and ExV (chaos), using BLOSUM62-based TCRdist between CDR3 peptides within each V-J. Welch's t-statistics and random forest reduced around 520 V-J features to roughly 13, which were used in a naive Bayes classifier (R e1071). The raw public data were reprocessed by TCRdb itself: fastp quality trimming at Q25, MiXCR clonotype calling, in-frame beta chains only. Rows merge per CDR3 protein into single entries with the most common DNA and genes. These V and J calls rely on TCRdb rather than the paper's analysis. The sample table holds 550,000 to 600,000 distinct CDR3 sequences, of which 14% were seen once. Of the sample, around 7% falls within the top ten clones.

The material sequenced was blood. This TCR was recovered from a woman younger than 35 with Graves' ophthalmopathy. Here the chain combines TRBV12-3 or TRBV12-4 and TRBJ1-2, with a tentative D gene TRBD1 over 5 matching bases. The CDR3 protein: CASSQGGASYGYTF. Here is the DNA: TGTGCCAGCAGCCAAGGTGGGGCCAGCTATGGCTACACCTTC.